Here is one T cell receptor beta chain with its context. Data came from immunoSEQ multiplex PCR; TCRdb stores just in-frame clones and leaves some out. The data show about 210,000 clones, 82% seen once. This entry belongs to a study of blood T cell repertoires in COVID-19. The overall study: From T cells, B-cell-depleted T cells, or PBMCs came the material, which was cDNA or gDNA.

CDR1 and CDR2 from the germline V gene are SGHTA and FQGNSA. V shed 5 bases and J shed 1 base, with 13 bases lying between them. This CDR3 region has 15 residues. This clonotype was obtained from a woman in her 40s with acute or convalescent COVID-19. The sample taken for sequencing was peripheral blood. V gene TRBV7-2 combines with J gene TRBJ2-3, with D tentatively TRBD2 (5 bases). The CDR3 DNA reads TGTGCCAGCAGCCCAGACGCCGGGGGCACAGATACGCAGTATTTT. Translated, it gives CASSPDAGGTDTQYF. Full variable domain (rest looked up from reference TRBV7-2 and TRBJ2-3): GAGVSQSPSNKVTEKGKDVELRCDPISGHTALYWYRQSLGQGLEFLIYFQGNSAPDKSGLPSDRFSAERTGGSVSTLTIQRTQQEDSAVYLCASSPDAGGTDTQYFGPGTRLTVL.